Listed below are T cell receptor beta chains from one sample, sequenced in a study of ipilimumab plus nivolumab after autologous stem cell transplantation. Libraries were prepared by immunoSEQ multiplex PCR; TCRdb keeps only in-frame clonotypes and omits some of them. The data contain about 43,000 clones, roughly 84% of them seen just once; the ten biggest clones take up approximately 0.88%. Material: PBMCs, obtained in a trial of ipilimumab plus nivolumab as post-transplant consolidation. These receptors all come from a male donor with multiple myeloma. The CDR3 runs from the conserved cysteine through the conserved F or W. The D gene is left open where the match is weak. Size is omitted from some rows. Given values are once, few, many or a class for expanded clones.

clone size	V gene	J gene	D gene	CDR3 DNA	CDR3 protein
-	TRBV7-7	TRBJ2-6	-	TGTGCTAGCAGCCCCTCTTTTTGGACGAGAGCCTCTGGGGCCAACGTCCTGACTTTC	CASSPSFWTRASGANVLTF
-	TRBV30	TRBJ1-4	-	TGTGCCTGGAGTGGGAACAGGGTGATTAATGAAAAACTGTTTTTT	CAWSGNRVINEKLFF
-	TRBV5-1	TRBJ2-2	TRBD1	TGCGCCAGCAGCCGGGACAGCGTTAACACCGGGGAGCTGTTTTTT	CASSRDSVNTGELFF
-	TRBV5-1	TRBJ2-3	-	TGCGCCAGCAGCTTGGAGGCTACAGGAGGAGATACGCAGTATTTT	CASSLEATGGDTQYF
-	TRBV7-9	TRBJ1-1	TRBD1	TGTGCCAGCGGCGGGACAGCTAACACTGAAGCTTTCTTT	CASGGTANTEAFF
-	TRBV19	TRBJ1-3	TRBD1	TGTGCCAGTGCGACAGGGATCGGAAACACCATATATTTT	CASATGIGNTIYF
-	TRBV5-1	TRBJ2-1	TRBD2	TGCGCCAGCAGCTCAGCCGGGACTAGCCTGGAGAATGAGCAGTTCTTC	CASSSAGTSLENEQFF
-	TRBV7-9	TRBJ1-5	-	TGTGCCAGCAGCTCACACGGGGCGGAAAATCAGCCCCAGCATTTT	CASSSHGAENQPQHF
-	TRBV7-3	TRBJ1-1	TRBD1	TGTGCCAGCAGCTCATTACAGGGGGGGCACACTGAAGCTTTCTTT	CASSSLQGGHTEAFF
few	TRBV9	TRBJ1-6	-	TGTGCCAGCAGCGCGACCCATTCACCCCTCCACTTT	CASSATHSPLHF
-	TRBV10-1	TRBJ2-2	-	TGCGCCAGCAGTGCCAGGGCCGGCGGGGAGCTGTTTTTT	CASSARAGGELFF
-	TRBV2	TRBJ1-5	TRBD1	TGTGCCAGCAGTGGGACAGGGGGCAACCAGCCCCAGCATTTT	CASSGTGGNQPQHF
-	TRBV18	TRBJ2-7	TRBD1	TGTGCCAGCTCACCTGCCGGGACAGAAAGTTACGAGCAGTACTTC	CASSPAGTESYEQYF
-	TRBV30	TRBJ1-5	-	TGTGCCTGGACCGACGGACTCAATCAGCCCCAGCATTTT	CAWTDGLNQPQHF
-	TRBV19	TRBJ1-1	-	TGTGCCACCAAGGGGGATTACATGAACACTGAAGCTTTCTTT	CATKGDYMNTEAFF
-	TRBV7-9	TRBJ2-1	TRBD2	TGTGCCAGCAGCTCCCTAGCGGGGAGCTCCTACAATGAGCAGTTCTTC	CASSSLAGSSYNEQFF
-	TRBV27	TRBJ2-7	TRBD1	TGTGCCAGCAGTCCGACCGGGACAGGGTCCTACGAGCAGTACTTC	CASSPTGTGSYEQYF
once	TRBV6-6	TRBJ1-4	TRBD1	TGTGCCAGCAGTCCCGGACAGGGACGGCAGGAAAAACTGTTTTTT	CASSPGQGRQEKLFF
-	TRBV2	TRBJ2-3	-	TGTGCCAGCAGTGAAAGTACAGCTAGCACAGATACGCAGTATTTT	CASSESTASTDTQYF
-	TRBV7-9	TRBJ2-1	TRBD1	TGTGCCAGCAGCTTGGGACAGGGCTTGACCTACAATGAGCAGTTCTTC	CASSLGQGLTYNEQFF
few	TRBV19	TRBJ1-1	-	TGTGCCAGTAGTATAGGACACATGAACACTGAAGCTTTCTTT	CASSIGHMNTEAFF
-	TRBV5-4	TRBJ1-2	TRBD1	TGTGCCAGCAGCTTGCTGACAGGGTTTGGTGGCTACACCTTC	CASSLLTGFGGYTF
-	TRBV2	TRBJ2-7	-	TGTGCCAGCAGCCGCACATACGAGCAGTACTTC	CASSRTYEQYF
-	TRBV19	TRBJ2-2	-	TGTGCCGCCACCGCCGTAGGGGGGAGAGTAAAAACGCTGTTTTTT	CAATAVGGRVKTLFF
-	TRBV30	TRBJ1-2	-	TGTGCCTGGAGTGTAGGGGGGCGCGGCGGCTACACCTTC	CAWSVGGRGGYTF
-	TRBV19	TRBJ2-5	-	TGTGCCAGTAGTATAGCCGGGCGGGAGACCCAGTACTTC	CASSIAGRETQYF
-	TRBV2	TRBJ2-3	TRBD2	TGTGCCAGCACGCTAGCGGGGGTTAGCACAGATACGCAGTATTTT	CASTLAGVSTDTQYF
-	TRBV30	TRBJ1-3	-	TGTGCCTGGACATACTACTCTGGAAACACCATATATTTT	CAWTYYSGNTIYF
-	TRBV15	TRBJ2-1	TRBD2	TGTGCCACCAGCAGAGACCGAGCGGGGACCGGATACAATGAGCAGTTCTTC	CATSRDRAGTGYNEQFF
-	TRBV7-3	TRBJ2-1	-	TGTGCCAGCAGCCCCCGCCCCGGAAGGTCCTACAATGAGCAGTTCTTC	CASSPRPGRSYNEQFF
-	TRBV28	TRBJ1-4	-	TGTGCCATCTTAGACAGGCCCTTTGAAAAACTGTTTTTT	CAILDRPFEKLFF
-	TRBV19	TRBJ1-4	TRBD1	TGTGCCAGTACCGAGGGGGCCACCGTCGGGTTTGTGTTTTTT	CASTEGATVGFVFF
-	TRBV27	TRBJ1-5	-	TGTGCCAGCAGTCGCGCCAATCAGCCCCAGCATTTT	CASSRANQPQHF
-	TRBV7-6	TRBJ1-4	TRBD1	TGTGCCAGCAGCTTGGGACAGGGAGGCGAAAAACTGTTTTTT	CASSLGQGGEKLFF
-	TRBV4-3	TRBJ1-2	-	TGCGCCAGCAGCCAAGGAATTAACTATGGCTACACCTTC	CASSQGINYGYTF
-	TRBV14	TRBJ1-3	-	TGTGCCAGCAGCCACTTCCGGGGCTTCGACTCTGGAAACACCATATATTTT	CASSHFRGFDSGNTIYF
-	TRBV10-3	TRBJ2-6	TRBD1	TGTGCCATCAGCGCCCGGGACAGGAGGAGCTCTGGGGCCAACGTCCTGACTTTC	CAISARDRRSSGANVLTF
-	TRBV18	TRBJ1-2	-	TGTGCCAGCTCACCAGCCAGGGACTATGGCTACACCTTC	CASSPARDYGYTF
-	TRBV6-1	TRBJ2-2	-	TGTGCCAGCAGTCATAGCACGGACAACAGCGGGGAGCTGTTTTTT	CASSHSTDNSGELFF
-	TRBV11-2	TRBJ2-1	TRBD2	TGTGCCAGCAGCCGGACTAGCGGGGTCTACAATGAGCAGTTCTTC	CASSRTSGVYNEQFF
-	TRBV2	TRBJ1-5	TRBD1	TGTGCCAGCAGGAGGGGCGGGACAGAGACTCAGCCCCAGCATTTT	CASRRGGTETQPQHF
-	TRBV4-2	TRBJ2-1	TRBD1	TGTGCCAGCAGCCCGCACCGGGACAGGGGGCCGGTTTGGGAGCAGTTCTTC	CASSPHRDRGPVWEQFF